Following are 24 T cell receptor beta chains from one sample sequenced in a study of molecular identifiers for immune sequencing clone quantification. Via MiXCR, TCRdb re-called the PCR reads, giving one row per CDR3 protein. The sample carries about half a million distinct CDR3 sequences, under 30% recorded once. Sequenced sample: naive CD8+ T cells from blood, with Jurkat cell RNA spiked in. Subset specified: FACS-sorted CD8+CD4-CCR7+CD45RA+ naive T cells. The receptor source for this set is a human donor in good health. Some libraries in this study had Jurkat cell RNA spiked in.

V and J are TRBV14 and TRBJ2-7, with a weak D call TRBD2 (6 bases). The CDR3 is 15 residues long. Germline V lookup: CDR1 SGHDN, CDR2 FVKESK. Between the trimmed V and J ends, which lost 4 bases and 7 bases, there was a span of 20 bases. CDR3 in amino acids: CASSPLTTGGWEQYF. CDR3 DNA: TGTGCCAGCAGCCCCCTAACCACCGGGGGATGGGAGCAGTACTTC.

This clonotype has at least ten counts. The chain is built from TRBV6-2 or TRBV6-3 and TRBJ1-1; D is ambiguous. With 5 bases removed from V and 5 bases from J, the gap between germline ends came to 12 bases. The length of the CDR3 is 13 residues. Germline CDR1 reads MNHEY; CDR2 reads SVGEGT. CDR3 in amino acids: CASSLGWRTEAFF. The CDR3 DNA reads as TGTGCCAGCAGTCTTGGATGGCGGACTGAAGCTTTCTTT.

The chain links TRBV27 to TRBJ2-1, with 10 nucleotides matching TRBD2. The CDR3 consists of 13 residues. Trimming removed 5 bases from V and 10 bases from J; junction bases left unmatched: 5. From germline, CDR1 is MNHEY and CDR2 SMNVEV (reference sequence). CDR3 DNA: TGTGCCAGCAGTCCCCGGACTAGCGGAGAGCAGTTCTTC. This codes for CASSPRTSGEQFF.

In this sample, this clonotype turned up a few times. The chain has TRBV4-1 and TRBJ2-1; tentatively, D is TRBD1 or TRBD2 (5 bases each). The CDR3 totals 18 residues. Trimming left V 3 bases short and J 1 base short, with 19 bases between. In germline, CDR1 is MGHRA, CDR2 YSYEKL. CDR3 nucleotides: TGCGCCAGCAGCCAGGTGGGGTCTGCCTGGGGGTCCTACAATGAGCAGTTCTTC. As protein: CASSQVGSAWGSYNEQFF.

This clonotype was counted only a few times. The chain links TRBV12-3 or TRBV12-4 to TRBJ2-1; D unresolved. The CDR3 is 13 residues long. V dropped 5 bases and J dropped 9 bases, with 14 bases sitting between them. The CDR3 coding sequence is TGTGCCAGCAGTCCCCCAGACACGGCTGAGCAGTTCTTC. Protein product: CASSPPDTAEQFF.

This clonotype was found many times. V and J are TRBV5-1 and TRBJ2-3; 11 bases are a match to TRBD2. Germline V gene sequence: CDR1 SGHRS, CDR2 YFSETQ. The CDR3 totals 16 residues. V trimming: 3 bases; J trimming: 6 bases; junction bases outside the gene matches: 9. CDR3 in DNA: TGCGCCAGCAGCTGGAAACTAGCGGGGGCAGCGGATACGCAGTATTTT. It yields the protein CASSWKLAGAADTQYF.

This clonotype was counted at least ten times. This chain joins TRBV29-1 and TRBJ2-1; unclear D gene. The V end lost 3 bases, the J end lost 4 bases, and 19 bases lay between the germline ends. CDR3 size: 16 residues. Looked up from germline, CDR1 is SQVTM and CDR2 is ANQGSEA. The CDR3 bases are TGCAGCGTTGAGTATCCGCCCCCCGAGGTATACAATGAGCAGTTCTTC. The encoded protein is CSVEYPPPEVYNEQFF.

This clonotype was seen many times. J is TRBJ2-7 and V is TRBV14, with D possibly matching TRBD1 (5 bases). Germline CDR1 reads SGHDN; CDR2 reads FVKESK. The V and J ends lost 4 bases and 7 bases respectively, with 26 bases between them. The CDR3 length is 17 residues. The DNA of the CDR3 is TGTGCCAGCAGCCCCCCGGTAGGGGTCCGGTGGTTGAGGGAGCAGTACTTC. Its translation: CASSPPVGVRWLREQYF.

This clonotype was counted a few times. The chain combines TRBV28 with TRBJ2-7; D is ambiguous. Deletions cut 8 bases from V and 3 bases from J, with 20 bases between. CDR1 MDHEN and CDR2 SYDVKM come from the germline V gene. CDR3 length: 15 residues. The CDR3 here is CASQYRQEFYYEQYF. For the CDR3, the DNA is TGTGCCAGCCAGTATCGGCAGGAGTTCTACTACGAGCAGTACTTC.

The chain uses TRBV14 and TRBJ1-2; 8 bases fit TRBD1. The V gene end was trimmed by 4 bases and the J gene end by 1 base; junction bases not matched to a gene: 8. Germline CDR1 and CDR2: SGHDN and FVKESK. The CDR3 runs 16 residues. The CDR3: CASSPLTGDLNYGYTF. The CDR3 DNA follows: TGTGCCAGCAGCCCATTGACAGGGGATCTTAACTATGGCTACACCTTC.

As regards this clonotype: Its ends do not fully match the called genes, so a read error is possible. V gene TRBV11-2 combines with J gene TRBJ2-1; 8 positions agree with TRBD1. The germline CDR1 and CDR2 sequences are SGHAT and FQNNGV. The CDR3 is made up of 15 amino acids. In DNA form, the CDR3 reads TGTGCCAGCAGCACGCGACAGGGGATGTACAATGAGCAGTCCTTC. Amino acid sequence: CASSTRQGMYNEQSF.

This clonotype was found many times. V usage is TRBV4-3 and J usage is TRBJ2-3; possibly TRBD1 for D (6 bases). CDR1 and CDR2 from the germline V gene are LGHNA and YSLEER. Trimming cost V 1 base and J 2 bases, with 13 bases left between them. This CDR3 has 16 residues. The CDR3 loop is CASSQGPGDFTDTQYF. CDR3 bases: TGCGCCAGCAGCCAAGGCCCAGGGGATTTCACAGATACGCAGTATTTT.

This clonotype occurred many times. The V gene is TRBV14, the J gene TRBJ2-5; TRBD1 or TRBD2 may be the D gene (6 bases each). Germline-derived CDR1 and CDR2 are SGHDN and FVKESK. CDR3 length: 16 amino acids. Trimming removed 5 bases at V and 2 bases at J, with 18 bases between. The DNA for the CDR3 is TGTGCCAGCAGCACTCCCATGGCGGGGACACAAGAGACCCAGTACTTC. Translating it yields CASSTPMAGTQETQYF.

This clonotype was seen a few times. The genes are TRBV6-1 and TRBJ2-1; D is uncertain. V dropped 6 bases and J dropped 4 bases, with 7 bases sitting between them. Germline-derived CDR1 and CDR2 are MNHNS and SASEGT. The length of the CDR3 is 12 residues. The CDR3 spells CASRRDYNEQFF. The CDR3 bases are TGTGCCAGCAGAAGAGATTACAATGAGCAGTTCTTC.

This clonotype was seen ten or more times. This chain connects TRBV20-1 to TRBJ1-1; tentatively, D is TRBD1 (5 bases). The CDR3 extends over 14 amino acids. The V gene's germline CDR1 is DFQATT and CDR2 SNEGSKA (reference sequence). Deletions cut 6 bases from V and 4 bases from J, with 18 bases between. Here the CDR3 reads CSAPQVGEGTEAFF. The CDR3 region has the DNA TGCAGTGCCCCCCAAGTGGGGGAGGGCACTGAAGCTTTCTTT.

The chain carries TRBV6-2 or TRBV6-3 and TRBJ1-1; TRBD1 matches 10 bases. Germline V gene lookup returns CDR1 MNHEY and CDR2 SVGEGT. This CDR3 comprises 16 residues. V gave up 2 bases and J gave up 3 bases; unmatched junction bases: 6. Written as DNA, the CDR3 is TGTGCCAGCAGTTACGACGACAGGGGGCTAGACACTGAAGCTTTCTTT. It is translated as CASSYDDRGLDTEAFF.

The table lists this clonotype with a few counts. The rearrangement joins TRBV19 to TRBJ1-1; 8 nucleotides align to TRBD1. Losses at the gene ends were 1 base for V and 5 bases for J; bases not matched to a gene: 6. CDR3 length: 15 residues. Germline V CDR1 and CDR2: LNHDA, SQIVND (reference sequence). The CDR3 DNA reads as TGTGCCAGTAGTATAGGTCAGGGGGCGAGGACTGAAGCTTTCTTT. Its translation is CASSIGQGARTEAFF.

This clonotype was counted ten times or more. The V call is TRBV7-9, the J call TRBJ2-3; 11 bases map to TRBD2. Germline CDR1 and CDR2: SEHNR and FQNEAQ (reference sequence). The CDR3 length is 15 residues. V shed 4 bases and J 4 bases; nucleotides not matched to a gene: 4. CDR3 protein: CASSSSSGGSDTQYF. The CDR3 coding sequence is TGTGCCAGCAGCTCTTCTAGCGGGGGGTCAGATACGCAGTATTTT.

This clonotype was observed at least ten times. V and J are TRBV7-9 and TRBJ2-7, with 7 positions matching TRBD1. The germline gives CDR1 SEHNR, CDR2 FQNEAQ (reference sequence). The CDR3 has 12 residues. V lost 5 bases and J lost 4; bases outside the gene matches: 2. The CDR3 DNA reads TGTGCCAGCAGCCACAGGGGATACGAGCAGTACTTC. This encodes CASSHRGYEQYF.

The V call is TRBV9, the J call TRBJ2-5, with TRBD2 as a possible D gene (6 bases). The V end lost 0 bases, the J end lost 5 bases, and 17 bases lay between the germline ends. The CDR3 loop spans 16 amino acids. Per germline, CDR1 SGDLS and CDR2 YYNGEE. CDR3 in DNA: TGTGCCAGCAGCGTAGGAGACAGTAGCGGAGTTGAGACCCAGTACTTC. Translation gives CASSVGDSSGVETQYF.

CDR3 DNA sequence: TGTGCCAGCAGCTTAGTTACTAGCCCCCACACAGATACGCAGTATTTT. Its translation is CASSLVTSPHTDTQYF. V usage is TRBV7-9 and J usage is TRBJ2-3, with TRBD2 as a possible D gene (6 bases). V was clipped by 1 base and J by 2 bases, with 13 bases between them. This CDR3 is 16 amino acids long. Germline lookup yields CDR1 SEHNR and CDR2 FQNEAQ (reference sequence).

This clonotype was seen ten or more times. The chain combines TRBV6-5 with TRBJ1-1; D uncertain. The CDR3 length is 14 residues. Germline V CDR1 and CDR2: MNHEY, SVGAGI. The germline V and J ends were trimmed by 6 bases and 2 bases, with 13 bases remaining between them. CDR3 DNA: TGTGCCAGCAGCCCCTTTTTAGCTAACACTGAAGCTTTCTTT. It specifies CASSPFLANTEAFF.

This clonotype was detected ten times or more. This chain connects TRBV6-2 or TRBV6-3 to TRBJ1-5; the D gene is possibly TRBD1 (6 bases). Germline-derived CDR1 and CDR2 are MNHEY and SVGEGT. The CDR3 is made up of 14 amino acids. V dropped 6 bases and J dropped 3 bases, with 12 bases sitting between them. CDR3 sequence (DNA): TGTGCCAGCAGGCCAGGGGTCTACAATCAGCCCCAGCATTTT. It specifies CASRPGVYNQPQHF.

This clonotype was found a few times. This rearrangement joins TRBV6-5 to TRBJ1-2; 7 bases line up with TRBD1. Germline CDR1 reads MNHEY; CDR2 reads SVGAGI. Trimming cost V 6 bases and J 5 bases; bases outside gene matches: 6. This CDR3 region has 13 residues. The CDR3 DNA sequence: TGTGCCAGCAGGAAGGGACAGAAGTATGGCTACACCTTC. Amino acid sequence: CASRKGQKYGYTF.